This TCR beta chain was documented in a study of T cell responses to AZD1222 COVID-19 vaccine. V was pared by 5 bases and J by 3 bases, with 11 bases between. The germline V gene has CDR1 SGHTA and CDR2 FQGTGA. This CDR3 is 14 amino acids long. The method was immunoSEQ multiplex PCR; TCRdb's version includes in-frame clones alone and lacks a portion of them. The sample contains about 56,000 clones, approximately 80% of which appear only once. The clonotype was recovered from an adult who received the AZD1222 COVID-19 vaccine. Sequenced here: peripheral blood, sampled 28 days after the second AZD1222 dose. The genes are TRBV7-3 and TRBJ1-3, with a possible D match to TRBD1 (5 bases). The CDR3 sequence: CASSRGADGNTIYF. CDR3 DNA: TGTGCCAGCAGCCGCGGGGCGGATGGAAACACCATATATTTT.